The table lists the clone carrying this T cell receptor (beta chain) with a few counts. What it binds is unknown. Vbeta (60) and Jbeta (13) primers were used in the PCR. The method was immunoSEQ multiplex PCR; TCRdb's version includes in-frame clones alone and lacks a portion of them. The table has some 130,000 clones, under 10% seen once. This CDR3 has 16 residues. Germline CDR1 is MNHNS and CDR2 is SASEGT. V was pared by 0 bases and J by 10 bases, with 16 bases between. Healthy bone marrow donors made up the donors. This record belongs to a study of cytomegalovirus exposure and HLA in healthy donors. Findings of the study overall: As was reported, the classifier diagnosed cytomegalovirus status with high specificity and sensitivity.

This chain links TRBV6-1 with TRBJ1-6, with no clear D. Sequenced input: PBMCs. The clonotype was recovered from a woman aged 35 to 49 in good health and CMV-seropositive. In nucleotides, the CDR3 is TGTGCCAGCAGTGAAGCTCCTTCCACGGTGCGGTCACCCCTCCACTTT. This encodes CASSEAPSTVRSPLHF.